The source of this T cell receptor beta chain is a study of CD8+ T cells in alopecia areata. The germline CDR1 and CDR2 sequences are SEHNR and FQNEAQ (reference sequence). The CDR3 spans 14 residues. Trimming removed 5 bases at V and 0 bases at J, with 5 bases between. The sequencing template was cDNA reverse transcribed from extracted RNA. The data were produced by immunoSEQ multiplex PCR, yet TCRdb's version contains in-frame clones alone and is incomplete. Seen here are 180,000 or so clones, 65% to 75% observed once, and the top ten hold roughly 10%. The chain links TRBV7-9 to TRBJ2-6; D gene uncertain. The clonotype comes from a human donor with alopecia areata. Sequenced here: CD8+ T cells sorted from blood, sampled at week 0. The CDR3 protein is CASSPLSGANVLTF. CDR3 DNA: TGTGCCAGCAGCCCGCTCTCTGGGGCCAACGTCCTGACTTTC.